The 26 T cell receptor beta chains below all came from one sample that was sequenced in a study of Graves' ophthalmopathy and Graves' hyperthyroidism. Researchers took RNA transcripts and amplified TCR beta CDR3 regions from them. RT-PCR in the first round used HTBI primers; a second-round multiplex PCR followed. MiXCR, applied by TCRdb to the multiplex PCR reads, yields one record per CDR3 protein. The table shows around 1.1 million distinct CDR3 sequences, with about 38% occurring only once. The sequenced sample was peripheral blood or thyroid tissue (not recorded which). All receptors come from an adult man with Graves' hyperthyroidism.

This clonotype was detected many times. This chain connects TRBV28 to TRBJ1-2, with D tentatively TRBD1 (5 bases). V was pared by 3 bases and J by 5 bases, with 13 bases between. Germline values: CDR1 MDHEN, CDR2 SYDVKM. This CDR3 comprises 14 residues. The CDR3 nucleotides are TGTGCCAGCAGTTTCTTCGGGACGCAATATGGCTACACCTTC. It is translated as CASSFFGTQYGYTF.

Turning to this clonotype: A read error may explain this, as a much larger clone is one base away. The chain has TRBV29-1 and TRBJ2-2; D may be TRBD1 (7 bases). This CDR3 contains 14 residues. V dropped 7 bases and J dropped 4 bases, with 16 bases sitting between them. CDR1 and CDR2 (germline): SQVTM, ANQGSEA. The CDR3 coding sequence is TGCAGCGGGAAGAACAGGGGAGGCACCGGGGAGCTGTTTTTT. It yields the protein CSGKNRGGTGELFF.

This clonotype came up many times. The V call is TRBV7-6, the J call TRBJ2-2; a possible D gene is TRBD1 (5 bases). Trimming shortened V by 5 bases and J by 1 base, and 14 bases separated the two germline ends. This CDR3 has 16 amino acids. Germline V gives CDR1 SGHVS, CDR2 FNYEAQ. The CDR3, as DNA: TGTGCCAGCAGCCCCAGGGAACCCCTGAACACCGGGGAGCTGTTTTTT. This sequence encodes CASSPREPLNTGELFF.

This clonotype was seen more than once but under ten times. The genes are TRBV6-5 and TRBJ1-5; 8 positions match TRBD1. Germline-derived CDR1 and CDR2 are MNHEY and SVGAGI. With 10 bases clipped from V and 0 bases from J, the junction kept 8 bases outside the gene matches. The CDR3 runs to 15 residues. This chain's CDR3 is CAKTGTGNSNQPQHF. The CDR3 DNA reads TGTGCCAAAACCGGGACAGGTAATAGCAATCAGCCCCAGCATTTT.

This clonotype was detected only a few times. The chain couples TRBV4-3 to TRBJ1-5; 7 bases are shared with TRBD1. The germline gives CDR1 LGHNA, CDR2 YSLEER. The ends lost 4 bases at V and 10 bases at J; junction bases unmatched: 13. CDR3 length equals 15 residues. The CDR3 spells CASSPNYRGPHPQHF. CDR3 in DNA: TGCGCCAGCAGCCCGAATTACAGGGGACCCCACCCCCAGCATTTT.

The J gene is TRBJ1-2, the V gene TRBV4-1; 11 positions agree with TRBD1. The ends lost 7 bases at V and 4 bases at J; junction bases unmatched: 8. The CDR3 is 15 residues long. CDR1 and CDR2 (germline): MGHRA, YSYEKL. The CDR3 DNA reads TGCGCCAGCACCACCGGGACAGGGGGAGGCTATGGCTACACCTTC. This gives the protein CASTTGTGGGYGYTF.

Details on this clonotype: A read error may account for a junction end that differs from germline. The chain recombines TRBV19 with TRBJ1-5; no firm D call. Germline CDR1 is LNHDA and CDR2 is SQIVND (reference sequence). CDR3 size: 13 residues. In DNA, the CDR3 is TGTACCAGTAGTACGGCAGGCAATCAGCCCCAGCATTTT. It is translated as CTSSTAGNQPQHF.

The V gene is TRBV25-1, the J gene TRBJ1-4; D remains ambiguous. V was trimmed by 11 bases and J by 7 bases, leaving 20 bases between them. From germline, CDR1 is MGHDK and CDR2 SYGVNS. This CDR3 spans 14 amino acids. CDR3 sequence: CAWSDLGEGEKLFF. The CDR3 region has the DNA TGTGCCTGGAGCGATCTCGGGGAGGGTGAAAAACTGTTTTTT.

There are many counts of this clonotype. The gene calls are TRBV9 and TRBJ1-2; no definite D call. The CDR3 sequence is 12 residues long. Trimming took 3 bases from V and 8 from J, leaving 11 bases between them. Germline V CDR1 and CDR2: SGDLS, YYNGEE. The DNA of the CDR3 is TGTGCCAGCAGCGCCGAACAAGGAGGCTACACCTTC. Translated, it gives CASSAEQGGYTF.

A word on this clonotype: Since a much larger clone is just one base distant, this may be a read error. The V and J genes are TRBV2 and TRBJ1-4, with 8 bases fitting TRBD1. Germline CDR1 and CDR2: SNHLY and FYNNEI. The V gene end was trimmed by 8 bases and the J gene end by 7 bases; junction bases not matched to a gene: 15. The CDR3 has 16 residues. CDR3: CASGITNRGSGEKLFF. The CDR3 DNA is TGTGCCAGCGGAATTACAAACAGGGGGAGTGGTGAAAAACTGTTTTTT. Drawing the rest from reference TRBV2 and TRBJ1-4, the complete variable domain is EPEVTQTPSHQVTQMGQEVILRCVPISNHLYFYWYRQILGQKVEFLVSFYNNEISEKSEIFDDQFSVERPDGSNFTLKIRSTKLEDSAMYFCASGITNRGSGEKLFFGSGTQLSVL.

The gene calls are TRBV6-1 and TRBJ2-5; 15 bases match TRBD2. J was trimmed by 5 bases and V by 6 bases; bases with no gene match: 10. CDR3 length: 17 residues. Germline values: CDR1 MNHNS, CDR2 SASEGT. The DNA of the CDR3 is TGTGCCAGCAGCGCAGGACTAGCGGGAGGGCCCCGGGAGACCCAGTACTTC. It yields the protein CASSAGLAGGPRETQYF.

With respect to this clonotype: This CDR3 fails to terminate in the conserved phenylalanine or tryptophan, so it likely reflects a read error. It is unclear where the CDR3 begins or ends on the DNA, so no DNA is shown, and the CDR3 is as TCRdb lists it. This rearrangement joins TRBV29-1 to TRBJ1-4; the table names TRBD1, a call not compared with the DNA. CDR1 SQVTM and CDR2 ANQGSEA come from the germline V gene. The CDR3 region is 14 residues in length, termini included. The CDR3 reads CSVYQPGQRTTANY.

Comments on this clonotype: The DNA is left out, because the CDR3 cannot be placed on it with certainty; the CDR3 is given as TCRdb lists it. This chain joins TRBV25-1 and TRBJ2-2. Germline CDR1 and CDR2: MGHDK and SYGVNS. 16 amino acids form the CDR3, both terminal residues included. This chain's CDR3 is CACSARSGANTGELFF.

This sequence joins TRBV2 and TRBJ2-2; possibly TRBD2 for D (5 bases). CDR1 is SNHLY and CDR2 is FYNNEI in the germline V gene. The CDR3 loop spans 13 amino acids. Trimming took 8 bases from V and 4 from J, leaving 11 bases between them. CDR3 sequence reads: CASGETGTGELFF. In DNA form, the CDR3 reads TGTGCCAGCGGGGAGACTGGCACCGGGGAGCTGTTTTTT.

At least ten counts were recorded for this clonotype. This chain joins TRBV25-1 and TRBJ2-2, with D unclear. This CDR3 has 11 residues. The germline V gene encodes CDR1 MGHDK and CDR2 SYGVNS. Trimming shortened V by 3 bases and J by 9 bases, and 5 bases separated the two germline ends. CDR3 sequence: CASSDFRELFF. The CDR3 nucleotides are TGTGCCAGCAGTGACTTCAGGGAGCTGTTTTTT.

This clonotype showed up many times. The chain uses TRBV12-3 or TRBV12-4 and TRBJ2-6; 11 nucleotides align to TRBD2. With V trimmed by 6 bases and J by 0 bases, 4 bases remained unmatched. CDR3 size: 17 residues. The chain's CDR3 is CASRTGTSGSGANVLTF. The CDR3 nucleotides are TGTGCCAGCAGGACCGGGACTAGCGGCTCTGGGGCCAACGTCCTGACTTTC.

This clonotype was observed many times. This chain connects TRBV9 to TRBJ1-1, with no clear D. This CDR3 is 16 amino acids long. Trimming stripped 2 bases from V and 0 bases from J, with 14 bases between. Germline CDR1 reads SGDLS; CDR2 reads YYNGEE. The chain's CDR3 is CASSVRTDGMNTEAFF. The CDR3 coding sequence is TGTGCCAGCAGCGTCAGGACGGACGGCATGAACACTGAAGCTTTCTTT.

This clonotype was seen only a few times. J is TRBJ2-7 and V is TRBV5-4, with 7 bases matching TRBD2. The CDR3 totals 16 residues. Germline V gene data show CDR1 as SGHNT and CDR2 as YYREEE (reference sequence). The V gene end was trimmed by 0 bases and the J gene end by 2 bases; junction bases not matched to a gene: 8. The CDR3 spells CASSLAERDPPYEQYF. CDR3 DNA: TGTGCCAGCAGCTTGGCCGAGCGGGACCCGCCCTACGAGCAGTACTTC.

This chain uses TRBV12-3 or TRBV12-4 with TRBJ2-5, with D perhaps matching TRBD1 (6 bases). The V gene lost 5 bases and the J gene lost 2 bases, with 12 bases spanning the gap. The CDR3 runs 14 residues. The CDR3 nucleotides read TGTGCCAGCAGTCCCCTAGACAGGCAAGAGACCCAGTACTTC. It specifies CASSPLDRQETQYF.

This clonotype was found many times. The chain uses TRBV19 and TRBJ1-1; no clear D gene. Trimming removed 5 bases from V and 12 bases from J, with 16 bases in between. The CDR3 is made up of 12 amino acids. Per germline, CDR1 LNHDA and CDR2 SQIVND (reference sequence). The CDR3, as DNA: TGTGCCAGTAGTCCGCGAGGCGATAAAACTTTCTTT. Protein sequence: CASSPRGDKTFF.

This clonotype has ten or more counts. The DNA of the CDR3 is TGTGCCAGCAGCTTCTCCTTCACCGGGGAGCTGTTTTTT. Residues: CASSFSFTGELFF. This sequence joins TRBV11-2 and TRBJ2-2; D is undetermined. V was trimmed by 3 bases and J by 4 bases, leaving 6 bases between them. From germline, CDR1 is SGHAT and CDR2 FQNNGV. This CDR3 is built from 13 residues.

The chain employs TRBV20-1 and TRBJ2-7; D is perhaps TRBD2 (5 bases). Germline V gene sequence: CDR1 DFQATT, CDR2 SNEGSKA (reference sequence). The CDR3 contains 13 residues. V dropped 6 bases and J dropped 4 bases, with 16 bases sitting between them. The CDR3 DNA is TGCAGTGCCGCCCCCGGGAATCGGTACGAGCAGTACTTC. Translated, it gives CSAAPGNRYEQYF.

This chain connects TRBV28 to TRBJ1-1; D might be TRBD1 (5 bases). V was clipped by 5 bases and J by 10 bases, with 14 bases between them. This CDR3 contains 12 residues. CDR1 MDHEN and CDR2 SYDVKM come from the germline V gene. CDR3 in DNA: TGTGCCAGCAGTGCTGGGACTTCTCGAGCTTTCTTT. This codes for CASSAGTSRAFF.

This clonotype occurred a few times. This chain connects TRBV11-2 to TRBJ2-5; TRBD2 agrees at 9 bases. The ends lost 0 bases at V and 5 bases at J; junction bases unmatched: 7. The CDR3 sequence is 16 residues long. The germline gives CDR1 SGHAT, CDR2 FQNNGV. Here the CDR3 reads CASSLEASGEWETQYF. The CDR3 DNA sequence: TGTGCCAGCAGCTTAGAGGCTAGCGGGGAATGGGAGACCCAGTACTTC.

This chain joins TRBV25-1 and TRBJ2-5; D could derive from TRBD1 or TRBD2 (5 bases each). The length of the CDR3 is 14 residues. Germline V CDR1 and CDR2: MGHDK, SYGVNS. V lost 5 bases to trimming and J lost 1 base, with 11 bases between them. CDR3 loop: CASSFLGTQETQYF. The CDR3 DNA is TGTGCCAGCAGTTTTTTAGGGACCCAAGAGACCCAGTACTTC. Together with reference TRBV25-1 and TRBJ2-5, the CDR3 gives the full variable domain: EADIYQTPRYLVIGTGKKITLECSQTMGHDKMYWYQQDPGMELHLIHYSYGVNSTEKGDLSSESTVSRIRTEHFPLTLESARPSHTSQYLCASSFLGTQETQYFGPGTRLLVL.

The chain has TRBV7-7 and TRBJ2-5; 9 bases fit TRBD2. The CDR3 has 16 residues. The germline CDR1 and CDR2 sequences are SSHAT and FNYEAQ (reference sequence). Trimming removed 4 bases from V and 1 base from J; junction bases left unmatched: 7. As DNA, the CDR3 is TGTGCCAGCAGCTCAACAGCGGGGGGCCCCCAAGAGACCCAGTACTTC. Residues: CASSSTAGGPQETQYF.